Below, one TCR beta chain is given with its context. This clone's antigen is unknown. No base quality values were provided; no much bigger clone lies one nucleotide off. The data were obtained in a study of T cell repertoires in cytomegalovirus infection (dated 2019 in TCRdb). Regarding the complete study: Donor HLA type was relevant to the analysis, as public TCR beta signatures indicated carriage of CMV infection together with the matching HLA type. Results the study describes overall, beyond this receptor: The ex vivo response was dominated by HLA-C-restricted CMV-specific TCR beta clonotypes, and the single most frequent clonotype in two of eight donors was supplied by these HLA-C-restricted clonotypes. Carriers of CMV infection plus the relevant HLA type were discriminated by the cumulative frequency of public TCR beta family members in the study cohort and in an independent roughly 380-donor cohort.

CDR3 length: 15 amino acids, cysteine to phenylalanine. Only the CDR3 portion is preserved as DNA: 45 bases, with reading frame beginning at the first base. V sheds 3 bases and J sheds 6 bases, leaving 16 bases between their ends. The sequencer was an Illumina HiSeq 1500. In TCRdb, the public reads were trimmed at Q25 with fastp and aligned with MiXCR, with productive beta chains retained. Every CDR3 protein is listed once, alongside the most common genes and DNA of its rows. Here the sample has some 150,000 distinct CDR3 sequences; 20% to 30% occur a single time. Of the sample, 10% to 11% falls within the top ten clones.

The sample consisted of PBMCs. Recombination joined TRBV12-3 or TRBV12-4 with TRBJ2-3, with TRBD2 tentatively as D gene (7 bases match). This TCR was recovered from a human donor in good health (CMV status not recorded). Some clones in this sample may be carry-over from other donors' samples. CDR3 region: CASSLRGGSPDTQYF. The bases read TGTGCCAGCAGTTTGAGGGGGGGTAGCCCGGATACGCAGTATTTT.